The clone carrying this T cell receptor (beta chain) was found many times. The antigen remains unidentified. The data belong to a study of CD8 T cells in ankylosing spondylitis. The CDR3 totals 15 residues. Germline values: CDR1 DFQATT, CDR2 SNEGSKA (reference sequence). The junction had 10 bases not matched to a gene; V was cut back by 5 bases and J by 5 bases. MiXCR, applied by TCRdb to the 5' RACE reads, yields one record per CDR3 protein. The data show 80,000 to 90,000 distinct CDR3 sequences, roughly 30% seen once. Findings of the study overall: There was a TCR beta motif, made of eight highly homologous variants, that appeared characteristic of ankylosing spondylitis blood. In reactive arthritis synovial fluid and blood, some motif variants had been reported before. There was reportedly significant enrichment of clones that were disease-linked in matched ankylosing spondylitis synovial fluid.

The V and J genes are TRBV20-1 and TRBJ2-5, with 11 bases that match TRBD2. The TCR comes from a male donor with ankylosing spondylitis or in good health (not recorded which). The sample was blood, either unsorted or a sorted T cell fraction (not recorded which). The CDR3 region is CSALAGGQGLETQYF. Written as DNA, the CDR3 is TGCAGTGCTTTAGCGGGGGGGCAGGGTTTGGAGACCCAGTACTTC.